The entry below gives a single T cell receptor (beta chain) sequence along with its context. Its antigen is not yet known. Base qualities are missing; no much larger clone stands one base away. The data are from a study of blood T cell repertoires in COVID-19 (dated by TCRdb to 2018 to 2020). About the study as a whole: Collaborator samples came from the United States, Italy and Spain and covered acute and convalescent phases of COVID-19. The material from the prospective study consisted of cDNA or gDNA derived from T cells, B-cell-depleted T cells, or PBMCs. Subjects who had been exposed to COVID-19, were actively infected with it, or had recovered from it provided the deeply sampled blood TCRbeta repertoires that made up the dataset. The repertoires were released in a freely available public database meant as a resource for research on the immune response to SARS-CoV-2. Samples were obtained from the ongoing ImmuneRACE study (first 160 participants) and from 1,254 subjects provided by 6 global collaborators. A de-identified subject ID, COVID-19 status, age in years and sex were almost always included in the sample metadata. Where HLA class I and class II types were available, the types were taken from metadata supplied by the sample provider, not from assay-based typing.

V and J are truncated by 7 bases and 3 bases respectively, leaving an intervening sequence of 13 bases. From its cysteine to its phenylalanine, the CDR3 spans 14 amino acids. Only CDR3 DNA remains: 42 bases, in frame from the first base. As encoded in the germline V gene, CDR1 is MDHEN while CDR2 is SYDVKM. The collaborating institutions used their own protocols to collect whole blood in K2EDTA tubes. Collaborator samples were shipped for TCRbeta analysis as frozen whole blood, isolated PBMCs, or DNA extracted from either sample type. Points the paper makes about the study in general: How much clinical and demographic metadata was included differed by source and by participant, and the metadata was provided uncurated.

TCRbeta CDR3 regions were amplified from genomic DNA using the immunoSEQ Assay, a bias-controlled multiplex PCR. For the original study's pipeline: The number of nucleated cells in each sample was estimated by amplification of reference gene primers within the assay. To quantify the absolute abundance of each unique TCRbeta CDR3 rearrangement, sequence reads were collapsed and filtered. For each sample, productive Simpson clonality was calculated as the square root of Simpson's diversity index across productive rearrangements. Here the immuneACCESS table is served through TCRdb, limited to in-frame sequences with V and J called. Missing clones are a known gap in these copies; in checked studies unresolved V genes cover under half, and the rest lacks a known reason. V, J and clone size derive from that table, while D and trimming were established from the DNA sequence. Across this sample there are around 270,000 clones, with approximately 90% seen only once. The top ten hold around 0.84% of the sample.

The sequencing sample was made of peripheral blood. The clonotype was recovered from a man between 25 and 39 years old with acute or convalescent COVID-19. The receptor chain draws on TRBV28 and TRBJ2-1; a weak D assignment points to TRBD2 (5 bases agree). The nucleotide sequence is TGTGCCAGCATCGGGGATAGCCGCTACAATGAGCAGTTCTTC. It translates to CASIGDSRYNEQFF.